This T cell receptor beta chain was retrieved from a study of T cells in Graves' hyperthyroidism and ophthalmopathy. Overall study findings and caveats: Ophthalmopathy was distinguished from stable hyperthyroidism by 13 V-J signatures.

TCR beta CDR3 region amplification was performed from RNA transcripts. When the TCR CDR3 underwent first-round RT-PCR, the HTBI primer set was used. TCRdb reprocessed the multiplex PCR reads with MiXCR, giving one entry per CDR3 protein. This sample carries about 620,000 distinct CDR3 sequences, about a sixth of them seen once, and the ten largest clones take less than 4.5%. Diagnosis rested on symptoms, serum thyroxine and TRAb, thyroid ultrasound, and orbital computed tomography. This clonotype turned up a few times. The antigen is unknown. In germline, CDR1 is MDHEN, CDR2 SYDVKM. This CDR3 is 15 amino acids long. V was pared by 4 bases and J by 6 bases, with 18 bases between.

This chain links TRBV28 with TRBJ1-2; unclear D gene. Sequenced: blood. The TCR comes from a woman aged 25 to 39 with Graves' hyperthyroidism. This chain's CDR3 is CASSSSGRFLDGYTF. The DNA of the CDR3 is TGTGCCAGCAGTTCCTCTGGCAGGTTCTTGGATGGCTACACCTTC.